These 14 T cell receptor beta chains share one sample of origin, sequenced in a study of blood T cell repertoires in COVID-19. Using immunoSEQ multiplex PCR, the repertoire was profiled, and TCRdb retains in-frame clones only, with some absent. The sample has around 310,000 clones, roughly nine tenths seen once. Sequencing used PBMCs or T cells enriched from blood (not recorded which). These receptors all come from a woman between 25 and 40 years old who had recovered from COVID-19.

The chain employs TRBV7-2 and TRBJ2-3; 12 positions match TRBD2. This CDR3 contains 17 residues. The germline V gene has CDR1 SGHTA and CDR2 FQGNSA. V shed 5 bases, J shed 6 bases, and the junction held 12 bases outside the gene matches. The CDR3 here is CASSPGLAGLPPDTQYF. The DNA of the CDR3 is TGTGCCAGCAGCCCCGGACTAGCGGGGCTCCCTCCGGATACGCAGTATTTT.

CDR3 sequence: CASSLGGRFYNEQFF. The CDR3 coding sequence is TGTGCCAGCAGCTTGGGCGGGAGATTCTACAATGAGCAGTTCTTC. The chain employs TRBV7-9 and TRBJ2-1, with 7 bases matching TRBD2. Germline V gives CDR1 SEHNR, CDR2 FQNEAQ (reference sequence). This CDR3 has 15 amino acids. With V trimmed by 3 bases and J by 3 bases, 5 bases remained unmatched.

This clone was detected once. The CDR3 is CASSQVFVTETTNYGYTF. The DNA of the CDR3 is TGTGCCAGCAGCCAAGTTTTTGTGACAGAAACCACTAACTATGGCTACACCTTC. The chain recombines TRBV14 with TRBJ1-2; a possible D gene is TRBD1 (5 bases). CDR1 SGHDN and CDR2 FVKESK come from the germline V gene. CDR3 length: 18 amino acids. The V end lost 1 base, the J end lost 0 bases, and 18 bases lay between the germline ends.

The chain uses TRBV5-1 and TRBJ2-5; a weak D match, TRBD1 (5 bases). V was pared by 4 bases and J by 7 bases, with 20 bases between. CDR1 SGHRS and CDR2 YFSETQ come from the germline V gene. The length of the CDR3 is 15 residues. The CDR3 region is CASSGSTEPSSTQYF. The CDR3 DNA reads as TGCGCCAGCAGCGGATCGACAGAACCAAGTTCGACCCAGTACTTC.

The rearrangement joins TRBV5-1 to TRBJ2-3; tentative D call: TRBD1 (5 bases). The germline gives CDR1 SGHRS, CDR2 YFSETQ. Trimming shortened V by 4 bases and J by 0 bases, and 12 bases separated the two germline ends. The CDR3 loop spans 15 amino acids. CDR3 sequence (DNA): TGCGCCAGCAGCCAGGAGACAGCTAGCACAGATACGCAGTATTTT. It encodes CASSQETASTDTQYF. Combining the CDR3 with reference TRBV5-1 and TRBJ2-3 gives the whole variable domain KAGVTQTPRYLIKTRGQQVTLSCSPISGHRSVSWYQQTPGQGLQFLFEYFSETQRNKGNFPGRFSGRQFSNSRSEMNVSTLELGDSALYLCASSQETASTDTQYFGPGTRLTVL.

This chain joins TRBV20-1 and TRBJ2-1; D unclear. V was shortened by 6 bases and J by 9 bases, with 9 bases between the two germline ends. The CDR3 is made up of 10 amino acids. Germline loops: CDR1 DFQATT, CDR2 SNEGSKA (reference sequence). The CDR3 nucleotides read TGCAGTGCAAGGAGTAGTGAGCAGTTCTTC. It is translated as CSARSSEQFF.

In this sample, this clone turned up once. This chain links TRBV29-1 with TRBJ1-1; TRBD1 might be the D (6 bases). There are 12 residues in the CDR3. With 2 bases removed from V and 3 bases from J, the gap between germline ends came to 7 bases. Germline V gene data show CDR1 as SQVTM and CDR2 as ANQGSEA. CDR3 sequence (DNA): TGCAGCGTTGAAAAGGGGGACACTGAAGCTTTCTTT. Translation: CSVEKGDTEAFF.

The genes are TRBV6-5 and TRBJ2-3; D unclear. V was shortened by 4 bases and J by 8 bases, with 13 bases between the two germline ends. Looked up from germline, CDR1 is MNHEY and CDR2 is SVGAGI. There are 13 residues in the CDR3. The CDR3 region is CASSSYEWATQYF. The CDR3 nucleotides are TGTGCCAGCAGTTCCTACGAGTGGGCTACGCAGTATTTT.

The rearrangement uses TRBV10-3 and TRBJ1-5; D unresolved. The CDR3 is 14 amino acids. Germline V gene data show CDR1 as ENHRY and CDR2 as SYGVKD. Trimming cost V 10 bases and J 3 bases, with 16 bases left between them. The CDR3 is CANFSERSNQPQHF. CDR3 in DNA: TGTGCCAACTTCTCGGAGCGTTCCAATCAGCCCCAGCATTTT.

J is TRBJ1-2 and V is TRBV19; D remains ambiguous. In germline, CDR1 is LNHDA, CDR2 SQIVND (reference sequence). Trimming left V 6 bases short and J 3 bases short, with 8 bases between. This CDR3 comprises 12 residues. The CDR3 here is CASSLEDYGYTF. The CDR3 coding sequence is TGTGCCAGTAGCCTTGAGGACTATGGCTACACCTTC.

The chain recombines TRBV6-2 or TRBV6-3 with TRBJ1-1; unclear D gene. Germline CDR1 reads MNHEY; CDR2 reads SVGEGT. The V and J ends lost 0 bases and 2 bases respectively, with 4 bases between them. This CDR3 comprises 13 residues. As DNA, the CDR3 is TGTGCCAGCAGTTACTCCCTAAACACTGAAGCTTTCTTT. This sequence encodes CASSYSLNTEAFF.

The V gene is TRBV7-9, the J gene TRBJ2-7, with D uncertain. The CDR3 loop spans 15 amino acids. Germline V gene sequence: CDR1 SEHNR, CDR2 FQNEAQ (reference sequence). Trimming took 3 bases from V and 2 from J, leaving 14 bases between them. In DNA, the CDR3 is TGTGCCAGCAGCTTCCCAAGACTGGTAACCTACGAGCAGTACTTC. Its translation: CASSFPRLVTYEQYF.

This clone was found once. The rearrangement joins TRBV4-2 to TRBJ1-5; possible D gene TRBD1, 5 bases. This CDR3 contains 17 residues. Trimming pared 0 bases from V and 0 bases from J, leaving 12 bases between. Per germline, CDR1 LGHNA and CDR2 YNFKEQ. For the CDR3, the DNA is TGTGCCAGCAGCCAAGAATTTAGGGGTCATAGCAATCAGCCCCAGCATTTT. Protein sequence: CASSQEFRGHSNQPQHF.

CDR3 loop: CASSPTELTGELFF. CDR3 in DNA: TGTGCCAGCAGCCCGACTGAACTCACCGGGGAGCTGTTTTTT. The chain combines TRBV7-3 with TRBJ2-2; D remains unclear. Between the trimmed V and J ends, which lost 5 bases and 4 bases, there was a span of 11 bases. CDR3 size: 14 residues. The germline V gene has CDR1 SGHTA and CDR2 FQGTGA.